This T cell receptor beta chain originates from a study of cytomegalovirus exposure and HLA in healthy donors. General study results and limits: Earlier analysis found most TCR beta V segments productive about 90% or about 30% of the time. In a later analysis, CMV-associated beta chains were mostly HLA-associated, it appeared. In the analysis, some V segments, TRBV6-2 and TRBV6-3 included, were excluded as indistinguishable.

Points on this clone: Its antigen is undetermined.

V dropped 4 bases and J dropped 0; count of bases not matched to a gene: 9. This CDR3 has 16 residues. The germline V gene encodes CDR1 SGHRS and CDR2 YFSETQ. It was with 60 Vbeta and 13 Jbeta primers that the PCR ran. Sequenced by immunoSEQ multiplex PCR; TCRdb stores in-frame clones only, minus some. The repertoire holds 100,000 to 150,000 clones, with under 20% as singletons. This receptor was taken from a female donor in good health and CMV-seropositive. The source material was PBMCs. The chain is built from TRBV5-1 and TRBJ1-1; 7 bases fit TRBD1. The CDR3: CASSIQTTGLNTEAFF. The DNA of the CDR3 is TGCGCCAGCAGCATCCAGACGACAGGGTTGAACACTGAAGCTTTCTTT.